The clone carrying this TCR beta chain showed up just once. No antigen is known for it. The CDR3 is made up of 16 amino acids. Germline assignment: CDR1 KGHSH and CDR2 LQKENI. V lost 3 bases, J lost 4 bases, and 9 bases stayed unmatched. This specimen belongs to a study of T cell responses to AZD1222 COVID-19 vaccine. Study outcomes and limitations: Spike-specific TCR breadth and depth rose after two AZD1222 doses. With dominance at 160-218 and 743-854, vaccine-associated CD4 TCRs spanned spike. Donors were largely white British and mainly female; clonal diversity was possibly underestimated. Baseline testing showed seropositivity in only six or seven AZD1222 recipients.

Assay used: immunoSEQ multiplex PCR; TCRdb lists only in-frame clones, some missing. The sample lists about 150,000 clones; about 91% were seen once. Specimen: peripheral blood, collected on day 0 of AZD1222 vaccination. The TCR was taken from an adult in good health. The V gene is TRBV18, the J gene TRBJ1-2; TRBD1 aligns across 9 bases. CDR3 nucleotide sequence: TGTGCCAGCTCACCGGGACAGGGCATCGCTGGCTATGGCTACACCTTC. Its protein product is CASSPGQGIAGYGYTF.